These T cell receptor beta chains were read from a single sample in a study of cytomegalovirus exposure and HLA in healthy donors. Sequencing was performed with immunoSEQ multiplex PCR; in TCRdb, only in-frame clones are kept and a portion is missing. Of some 80,000 clones listed, 95% to 96% were seen once; the top ten hold approximately 1.2%. Sequencing was performed on PBMCs. These receptors came from a woman aged 18 to 35 in good health and CMV-seronegative. Each CDR3 is given with its conserved first and last residue. D genes are given only for firm matches. Clone sizes are given selectively: once, few, many, or a class where the clone is expanded.

TRBV19	.	TRBJ1-1	TRBD1	CACNPGTEFTEAFF	TGTGCCTGCAATCCCGGGACAGAGTTCACTGAAGCTTTCTTT
TRBV2	.	TRBJ2-5	TRBD2	CASSQREGTQETQYF	TGTGCCAGCTCCCAGCGGGAGGGCACCCAAGAGACCCAGTACTTC
TRBV7-6	.	TRBJ2-3	TRBD2	CASSRGAGGLITDTQYF	TGTGCCAGCAGCCGTGGAGCGGGAGGCCTAATCACAGATACGCAGTATTTT
TRBV7-2	.	TRBJ1-2	.	CASSLTGYGYTF	TGTGCCAGCAGCTTAACGGGCTATGGCTACACCTTC
TRBV11-3	.	TRBJ2-1	TRBD2	CASSQGTSGRGGYNEQFF	TGTGCCAGCAGCCAAGGGACTAGCGGGAGAGGGGGCTACAATGAGCAGTTCTTC
TRBV7-9	.	TRBJ1-4	.	CASSLESRELFF	TGTGCCAGCAGCTTAGAGAGCAGGGAACTGTTTTTT
TRBV19	.	TRBJ2-7	TRBD2	CASRIAGAGGEQYF	TGTGCCAGTAGGATAGCGGGTGCAGGAGGTGAGCAGTACTTC
TRBV7-8	.	TRBJ2-3	.	CASRNRDNPGTDTQYF	TGTGCCAGCAGGAACAGGGACAACCCCGGCACAGATACGCAGTATTTT
TRBV28	.	TRBJ2-7	TRBD1	CASSERGQALNEQYF	TGTGCCAGCAGTGAAAGGGGACAGGCCCTAAACGAGCAGTACTTC
TRBV28	.	TRBJ2-3	.	CASSSFQGKGTDTQYF	TGTGCCAGCAGTTCTTTCCAGGGGAAAGGGACAGATACGCAGTATTTT
TRBV5-6	.	TRBJ2-7	.	CASSLKGVYEQYF	TGTGCCAGCAGCTTGAAGGGGGTCTACGAGCAGTACTTC
TRBV4-2	.	TRBJ2-3	.	CASSQSRLDSDTQYF	TGTGCCAGCAGCCAGAGCCGACTGGACTCAGATACGCAGTATTTT
TRBV27	.	TRBJ2-2	.	CASSGTSNTGELFF	TGTGCCAGTTCCGGGACTTCGAACACCGGGGAGCTGTTTTTT
TRBV6-4	.	TRBJ2-3	TRBD2	CASSARTSAPDTQYF	TGTGCCAGCAGTGCCAGGACTAGCGCCCCAGATACGCAGTATTTT
TRBV5-1	.	TRBJ1-2	.	CASSSGSSTVYGYTF	TGCGCCAGCAGCTCCGGGTCGTCGACAGTCTATGGCTACACCTTC
TRBV11-2	.	TRBJ2-1	.	CASSLDESSVPRGEQFF	TGTGCCAGCAGCTTAGATGAATCGAGCGTCCCTAGGGGTGAGCAGTTCTTC
TRBV10-1	.	TRBJ2-7	TRBD2	CASSESMIPAGLDEQYF	TGCGCCAGCAGTGAGTCGATGATTCCAGCGGGGCTCGACGAGCAGTACTTC
TRBV11-2	.	TRBJ1-2	TRBD1	CASSLDRTGDGYTF	TGTGCCAGCAGCTTAGATAGAACAGGGGATGGCTACACCTTC
TRBV7-2	.	TRBJ1-1	TRBD1	CASSLSGTGPEAFF	TGTGCCAGCAGTCTATCCGGGACAGGGCCCGAAGCTTTCTTT
TRBV7-9	.	TRBJ1-2	.	CASSQQILRGTEKDYGYTF	TGTGCCAGCAGCCAGCAAATACTTAGGGGGACGGAAAAGGACTATGGCTACACCTTC
TRBV10-3	.	TRBJ2-7	.	CATQRGSNIYEQYF	TGTGCCACCCAAAGGGGGTCAAACATCTACGAGCAGTACTTC
TRBV7-9	.	TRBJ2-7	.	CASSFLLGAAEQYF	TGTGCCAGCAGCTTTCTTTTGGGAGCCGCCGAGCAGTACTTC
TRBV10-3	.	TRBJ1-2	.	CAISEGGAQNGYTF	TGTGCCATCAGTGAAGGGGGGGCGCAGAATGGCTACACCTTC
TRBV14	.	TRBJ1-4	.	CASSQDLDRRREKLFF	TGTGCCAGCAGCCAAGACTTAGACAGGAGGAGAGAAAAACTGTTTTTT
TRBV7-2	.	TRBJ2-7	TRBD2	CASSLDSAGGREQYF	TGTGCCAGCAGCTTAGATTCGGCGGGAGGGAGAGAGCAGTACTTC
TRBV19	.	TRBJ2-2	TRBD2	CASRPYGGTNTGELFF	TGTGCCAGCCGCCCATACGGGGGGACGAACACCGGGGAGCTGTTTTTT
TRBV7-6	.	TRBJ2-1	.	CASSSRNSNEQFF	TGTGCCAGCAGCTCCCGAAACAGTAATGAGCAGTTCTTC
TRBV2	.	TRBJ2-6	.	CANTYRVPHSGANVLTF	TGTGCCAACACGTACAGGGTTCCCCACTCTGGGGCCAACGTCCTGACTTTC
TRBV5-6	.	TRBJ2-1	.	CASSLEELLHNEQFF	TGTGCCAGCAGCTTGGAGGAGTTGCTCCACAATGAGCAGTTCTTC
TRBV2	.	TRBJ2-5	.	CASRTDSQETQYF	TGTGCCAGCAGGACCGACAGTCAAGAGACCCAGTACTTC
TRBV7-9	.	TRBJ1-1	TRBD1	CASSSKQGYDTEAFF	TGTGCCAGCAGCTCCAAACAGGGGTATGACACTGAAGCTTTCTTT
TRBV6-5	.	TRBJ1-3	TRBD1	CASRTTGASGNTIYF	TGTGCCAGCAGGACGACAGGGGCCTCTGGAAACACCATATATTTT
TRBV19	.	TRBJ1-3	TRBD1	CASRDRVNTIYF	TGTGCCAGTAGGGACAGGGTGAACACCATATATTTT
TRBV7-7	.	TRBJ2-5	TRBD2	CASSPGGAGPKETQYF	TGTGCCAGCAGCCCGGGAGGAGCGGGGCCCAAAGAGACCCAGTACTTC
TRBV19	.	TRBJ2-7	.	CASSIVSDYEQYF	TGTGCCAGTAGTATTGTGAGCGACTACGAGCAGTACTTC
TRBV29-1	.	TRBJ2-5	TRBD2	CSVEFPLIGLADQETQYF	TGCAGCGTTGAGTTCCCTTTGATCGGGCTAGCGGACCAAGAGACCCAGTACTTC
TRBV5-5	.	TRBJ1-5	.	CASSLLPGDNQPQHF	TGTGCCAGCAGCTTGTTACCGGGGGACAATCAGCCCCAGCATTTT
TRBV7-9	.	TRBJ1-2	TRBD1	CASSLGGQYGYTF	TGTGCCAGCAGCCTGGGGGGACAGTATGGCTACACCTTC
TRBV6-5	once	TRBJ2-7	.	CASSYSSMGVSYEQYF	TGTGCCAGCAGTTACTCATCGATGGGAGTCTCCTACGAGCAGTACTTC
TRBV6-1	.	TRBJ1-2	TRBD1	CASSVGQGTSGYTF	TGTGCCAGCAGTGTGGGACAGGGTACGTCGGGCTACACCTTC
TRBV28	.	TRBJ2-7	.	CASSNRPPYEQYF	TGTGCCAGCAGCAACAGGCCACCCTACGAGCAGTACTTC
TRBV27	.	TRBJ2-1	.	CASSFQQLGNEQFF	TGTGCCAGCAGTTTCCAACAGCTTGGGAATGAGCAGTTCTTC
TRBV19	.	TRBJ1-4	TRBD1	CASSRGQSNEKLFF	TGTGCCAGTAGTAGGGGACAGTCTAATGAAAAACTGTTTTTT
TRBV7-9	.	TRBJ1-3	.	CASSLAQTGSSGNTIYF	TGTGCCAGCAGCTTAGCGCAGACGGGGTCATCGGGAAACACCATATATTTT
TRBV11-2	.	TRBJ2-5	.	CASSLGVAALETQYF	TGTGCCAGCAGCTTGGGAGTAGCGGCTTTAGAGACCCAGTACTTC
TRBV2	.	TRBJ2-2	.	CASSETPGGNTGELFF	TGTGCCAGCAGTGAAACTCCGGGTGGAAACACCGGGGAGCTGTTTTTT
TRBV5-1	.	TRBJ1-1	.	CASSFQTEVRSEAFF	TGCGCCAGCAGCTTCCAGACAGAAGTACGCTCTGAAGCTTTCTTT
TRBV5-1	.	TRBJ2-3	.	CASSLALPDTQYF	TGCGCCAGCAGCTTGGCTCTTCCAGATACGCAGTATTTT
TRBV7-9	.	TRBJ1-1	.	CASSPYGGDGEAFF	TGTGCCAGCAGCCCTTATGGGGGGGACGGTGAAGCTTTCTTT
TRBV27	.	TRBJ2-7	TRBD2	CASSPGLAGLYEQYF	TGTGCCAGCAGCCCCGGATTAGCGGGACTCTACGAGCAGTACTTC
TRBV20-1	.	TRBJ1-2	TRBD1	CSAATGRGYTF	TGCAGTGCAGCGACAGGGCGTGGCTACACCTTC
TRBV5-1	.	TRBJ1-4	TRBD1	CASSLWDRATNEKLFF	TGCGCCAGCAGCTTGTGGGACAGAGCAACTAATGAAAAACTGTTTTTT
TRBV29-1	.	TRBJ2-3	TRBD2	CSVLAAFGDTQYF	TGCAGCGTTCTAGCGGCCTTCGGAGATACGCAGTATTTT
TRBV27	few	TRBJ2-2	TRBD1	CASRTSQGELVGSGELFF	TGTGCCAGCAGGACATCCCAGGGGGAACTAGTTGGGTCCGGGGAGCTGTTTTTT
TRBV7-2	once	TRBJ2-7	TRBD1	CASSPQGAGEQYF	TGTGCCAGCAGCCCACAGGGGGCGGGCGAGCAGTACTTC
TRBV6-5	.	TRBJ1-1	.	CASSYVGDSNTEAFF	TGTGCCAGCAGTTACGTAGGGGATTCCAACACTGAAGCTTTCTTT
TRBV5-1	.	TRBJ1-1	.	CASRGDSLLGTEAFF	TGCGCCAGCAGGGGGGACTCCCTATTAGGAACTGAAGCTTTCTTT
TRBV19	.	TRBJ2-1	TRBD1	CASSILGQGAFNEQFF	TGTGCCAGTAGTATATTAGGACAGGGGGCGTTCAATGAGCAGTTCTTC